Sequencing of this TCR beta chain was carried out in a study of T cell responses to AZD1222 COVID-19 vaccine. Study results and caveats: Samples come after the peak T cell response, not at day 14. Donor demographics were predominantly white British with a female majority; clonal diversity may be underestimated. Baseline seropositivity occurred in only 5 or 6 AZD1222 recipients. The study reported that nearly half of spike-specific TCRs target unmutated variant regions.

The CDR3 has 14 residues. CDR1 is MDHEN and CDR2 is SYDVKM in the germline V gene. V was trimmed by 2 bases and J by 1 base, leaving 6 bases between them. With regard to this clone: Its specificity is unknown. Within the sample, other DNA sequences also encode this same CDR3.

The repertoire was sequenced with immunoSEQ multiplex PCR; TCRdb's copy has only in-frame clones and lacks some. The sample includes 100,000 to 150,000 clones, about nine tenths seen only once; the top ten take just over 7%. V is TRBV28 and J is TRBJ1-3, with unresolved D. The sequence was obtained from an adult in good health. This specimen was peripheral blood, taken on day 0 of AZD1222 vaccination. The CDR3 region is CASSLDRSGNTIYF. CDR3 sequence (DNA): TGTGCCAGCAGTTTAGATAGGTCTGGAAACACCATATATTTT. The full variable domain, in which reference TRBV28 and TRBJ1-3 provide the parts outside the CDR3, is DVKVTQSSRYLVKRTGEKVFLECVQDMDHENMFWYRQDPGLGLRLIYFSYDVKMKEKGDIPEGYSVSREKKERFSLILESASTNQTSMYLCASSLDRSGNTIYFGEGSWLTVV.